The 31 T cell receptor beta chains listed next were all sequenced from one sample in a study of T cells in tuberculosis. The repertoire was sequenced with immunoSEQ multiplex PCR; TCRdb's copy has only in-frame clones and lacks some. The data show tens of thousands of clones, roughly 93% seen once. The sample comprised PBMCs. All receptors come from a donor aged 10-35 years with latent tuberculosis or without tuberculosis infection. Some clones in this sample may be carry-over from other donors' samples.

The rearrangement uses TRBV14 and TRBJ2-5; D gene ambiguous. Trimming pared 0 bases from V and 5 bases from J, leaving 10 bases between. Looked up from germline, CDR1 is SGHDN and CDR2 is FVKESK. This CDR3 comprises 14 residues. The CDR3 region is CASSQDLGVETQYF. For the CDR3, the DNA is TGTGCCAGCAGCCAAGACCTCGGTGTGGAGACCCAGTACTTC.

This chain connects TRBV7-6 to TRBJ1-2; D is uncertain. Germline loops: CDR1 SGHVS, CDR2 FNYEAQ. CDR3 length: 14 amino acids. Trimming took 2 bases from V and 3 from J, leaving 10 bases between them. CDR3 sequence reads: CASSLNGDYYGYTF. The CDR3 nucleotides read TGTGCCAGCAGCTTAAACGGGGATTACTATGGCTACACCTTC.

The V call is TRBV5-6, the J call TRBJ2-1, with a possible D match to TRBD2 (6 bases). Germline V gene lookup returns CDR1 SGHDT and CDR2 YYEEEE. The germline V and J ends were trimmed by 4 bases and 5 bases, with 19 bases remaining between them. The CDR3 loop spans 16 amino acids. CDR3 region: CASSVRDSSPHNEQFF. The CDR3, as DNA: TGTGCCAGCAGCGTCCGGGACTCCAGCCCACACAATGAGCAGTTCTTC.

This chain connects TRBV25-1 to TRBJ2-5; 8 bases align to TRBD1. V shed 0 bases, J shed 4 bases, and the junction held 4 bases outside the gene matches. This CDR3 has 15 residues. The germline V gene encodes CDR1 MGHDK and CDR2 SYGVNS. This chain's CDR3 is CASSEYTGGRETQYF. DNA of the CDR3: TGTGCCAGCAGTGAATATACAGGGGGGAGAGAGACCCAGTACTTC. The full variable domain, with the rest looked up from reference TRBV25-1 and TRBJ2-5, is EADIYQTPRYLVIGTGKKITLECSQTMGHDKMYWYQQDPGMELHLIHYSYGVNSTEKGDLSSESTVSRIRTEHFPLTLESARPSHTSQYLCASSEYTGGRETQYFGPGTRLLVL.

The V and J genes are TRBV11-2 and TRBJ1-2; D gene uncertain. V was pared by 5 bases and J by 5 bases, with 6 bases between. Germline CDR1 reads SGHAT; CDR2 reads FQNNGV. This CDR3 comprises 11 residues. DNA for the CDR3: TGTGCCAGCAGCCCGACTTATGGCTACACCTTC. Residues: CASSPTYGYTF.

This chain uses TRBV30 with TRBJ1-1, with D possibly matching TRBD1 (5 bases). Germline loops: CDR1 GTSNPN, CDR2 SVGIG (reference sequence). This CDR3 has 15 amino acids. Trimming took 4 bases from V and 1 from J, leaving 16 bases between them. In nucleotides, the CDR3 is TGTGCCTGGACCACAGGTGGGGGGACGAACACTGAAGCTTTCTTT. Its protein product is CAWTTGGGTNTEAFF.

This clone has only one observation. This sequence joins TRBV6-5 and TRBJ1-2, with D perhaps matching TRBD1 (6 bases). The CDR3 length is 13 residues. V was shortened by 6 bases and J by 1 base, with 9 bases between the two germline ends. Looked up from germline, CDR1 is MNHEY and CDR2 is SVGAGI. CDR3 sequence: CASSRDNNYGYTF. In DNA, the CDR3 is TGTGCCAGCAGCAGGGACAATAACTATGGCTACACCTTC.

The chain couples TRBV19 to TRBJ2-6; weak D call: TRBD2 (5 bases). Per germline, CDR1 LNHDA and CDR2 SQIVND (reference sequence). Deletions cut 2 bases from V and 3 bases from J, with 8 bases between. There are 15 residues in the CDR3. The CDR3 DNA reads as TGTGCCAGTAGTATACAAGGAGGTGGGGCCAACGTCCTGACTTTC. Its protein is CASSIQGGGANVLTF.

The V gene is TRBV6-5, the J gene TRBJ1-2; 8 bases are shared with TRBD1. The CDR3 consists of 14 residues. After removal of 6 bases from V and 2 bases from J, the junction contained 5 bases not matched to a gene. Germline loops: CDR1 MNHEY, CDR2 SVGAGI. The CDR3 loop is CASSGRQGNYGYTF. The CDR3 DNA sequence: TGTGCCAGCAGCGGAAGACAGGGGAACTATGGCTACACCTTC.

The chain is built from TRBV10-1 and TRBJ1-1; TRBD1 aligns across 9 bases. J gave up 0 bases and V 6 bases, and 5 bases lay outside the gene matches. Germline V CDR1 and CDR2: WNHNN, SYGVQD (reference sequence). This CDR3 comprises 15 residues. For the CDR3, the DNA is TGCGCCAGCAGAGCGGGGACAGGGATGAACACTGAAGCTTTCTTT. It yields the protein CASRAGTGMNTEAFF.

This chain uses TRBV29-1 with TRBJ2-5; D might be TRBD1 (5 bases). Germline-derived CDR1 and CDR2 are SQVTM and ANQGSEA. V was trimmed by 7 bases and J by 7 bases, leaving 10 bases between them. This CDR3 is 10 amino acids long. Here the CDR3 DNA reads TGCAGCGCCCACCAGGGGACCCAGTACTTC. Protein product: CSAHQGTQYF.

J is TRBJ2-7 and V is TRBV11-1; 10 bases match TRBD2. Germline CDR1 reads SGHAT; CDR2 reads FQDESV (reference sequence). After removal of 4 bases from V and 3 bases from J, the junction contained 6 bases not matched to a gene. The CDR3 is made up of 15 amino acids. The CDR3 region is CASSYRSGGIYEQYF. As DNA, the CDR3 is TGTGCCAGCAGCTACCGTAGCGGGGGGATCTACGAGCAGTACTTC.

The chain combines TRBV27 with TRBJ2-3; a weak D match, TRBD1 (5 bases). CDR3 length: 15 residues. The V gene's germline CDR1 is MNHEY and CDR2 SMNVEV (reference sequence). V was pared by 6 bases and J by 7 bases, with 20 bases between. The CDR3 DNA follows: TGTGCCAGCAGAACTTCCGGACAACCCGATTATACGCAGTATTTT. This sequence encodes CASRTSGQPDYTQYF.

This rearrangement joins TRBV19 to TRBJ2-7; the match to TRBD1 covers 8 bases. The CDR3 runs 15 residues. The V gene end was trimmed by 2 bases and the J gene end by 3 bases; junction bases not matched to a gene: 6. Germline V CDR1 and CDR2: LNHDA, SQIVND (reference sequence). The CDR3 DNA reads TGTGCCAGTAGTATATACGCGGGACAGGTCTACGAGCAGTACTTC. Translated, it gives CASSIYAGQVYEQYF.

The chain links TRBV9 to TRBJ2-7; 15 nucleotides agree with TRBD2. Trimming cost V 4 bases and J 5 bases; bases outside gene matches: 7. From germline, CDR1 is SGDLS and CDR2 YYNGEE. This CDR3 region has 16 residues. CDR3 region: CASSIGLAGGPNEQYV. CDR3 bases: TGTGCCAGCAGCATCGGACTAGCGGGGGGGCCGAACGAGCAGTACGTC.

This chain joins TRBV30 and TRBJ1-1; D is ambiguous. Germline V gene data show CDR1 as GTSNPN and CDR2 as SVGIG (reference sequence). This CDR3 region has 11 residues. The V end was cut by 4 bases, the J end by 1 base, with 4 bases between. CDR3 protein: CAWNRNTEAFF. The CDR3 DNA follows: TGTGCCTGGAACAGGAACACTGAAGCTTTCTTT.

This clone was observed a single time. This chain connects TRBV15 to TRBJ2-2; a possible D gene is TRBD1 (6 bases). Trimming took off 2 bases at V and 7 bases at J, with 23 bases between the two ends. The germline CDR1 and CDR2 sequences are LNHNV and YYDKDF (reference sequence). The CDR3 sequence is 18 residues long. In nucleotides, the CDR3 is TGTGCCACCAGCAGACGTGCAAACCTCGGACAGTTTGGCGGGGAGCTGTTTTTT. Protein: CATSRRANLGQFGGELFF.

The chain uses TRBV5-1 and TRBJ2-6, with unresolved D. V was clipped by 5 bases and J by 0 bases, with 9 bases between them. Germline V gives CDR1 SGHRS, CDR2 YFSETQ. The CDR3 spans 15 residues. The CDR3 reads CASRVSFSGANVLTF. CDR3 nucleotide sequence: TGCGCCAGCAGAGTTAGTTTCTCTGGGGCCAACGTCCTGACTTTC.

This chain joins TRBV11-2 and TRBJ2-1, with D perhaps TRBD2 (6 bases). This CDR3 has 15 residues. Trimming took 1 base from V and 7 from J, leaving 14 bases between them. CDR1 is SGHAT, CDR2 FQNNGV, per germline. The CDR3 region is CASSLGRVRGNEQFF. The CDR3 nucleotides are TGTGCCAGCAGCTTAGGCAGGGTACGGGGGAATGAGCAGTTCTTC.

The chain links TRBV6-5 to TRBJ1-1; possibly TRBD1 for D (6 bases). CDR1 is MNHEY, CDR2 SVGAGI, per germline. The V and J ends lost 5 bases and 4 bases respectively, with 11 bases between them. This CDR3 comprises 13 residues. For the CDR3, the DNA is TGTGCCAGCAGTACAGGGTCGGGCACTGAAGCTTTCTTT. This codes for CASSTGSGTEAFF.

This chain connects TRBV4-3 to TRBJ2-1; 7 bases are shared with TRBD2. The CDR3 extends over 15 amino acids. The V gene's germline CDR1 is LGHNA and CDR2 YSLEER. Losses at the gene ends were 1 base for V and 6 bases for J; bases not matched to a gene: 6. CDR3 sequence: CASSQVWRLANEQFF. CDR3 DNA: TGCGCCAGCAGCCAAGTTTGGAGACTAGCCAATGAGCAGTTCTTC.

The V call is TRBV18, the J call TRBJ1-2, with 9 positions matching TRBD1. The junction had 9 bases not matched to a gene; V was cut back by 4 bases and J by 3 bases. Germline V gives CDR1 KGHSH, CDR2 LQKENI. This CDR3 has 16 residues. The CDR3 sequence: CASSLRQGGNYYGYTF. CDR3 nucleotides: TGTGCCAGCTCACTTCGACAGGGGGGAAACTACTATGGCTACACCTTC.

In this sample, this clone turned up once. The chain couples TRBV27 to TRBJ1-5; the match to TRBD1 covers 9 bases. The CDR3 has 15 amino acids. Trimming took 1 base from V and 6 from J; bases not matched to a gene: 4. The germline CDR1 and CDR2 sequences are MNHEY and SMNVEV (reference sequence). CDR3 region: CASSLFTGGSQPQHF. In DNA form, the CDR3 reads TGTGCCAGCAGTTTATTTACAGGGGGCAGTCAGCCCCAGCATTTT.

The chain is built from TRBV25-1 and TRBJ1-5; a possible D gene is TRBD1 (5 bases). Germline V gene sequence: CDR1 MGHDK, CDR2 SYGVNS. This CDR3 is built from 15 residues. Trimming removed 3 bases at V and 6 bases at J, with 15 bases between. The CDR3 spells CASSDRGGEGQPQHF. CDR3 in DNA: TGTGCCAGCAGTGATCGGGGGGGAGAGGGTCAGCCCCAGCATTTT.

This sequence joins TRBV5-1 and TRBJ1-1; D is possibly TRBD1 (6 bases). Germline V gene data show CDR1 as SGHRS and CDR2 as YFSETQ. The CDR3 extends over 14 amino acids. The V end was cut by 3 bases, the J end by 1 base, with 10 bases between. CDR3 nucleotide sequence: TGCGCCAGCAGCTATGACAGGAGGAACACTGAAGCTTTCTTT. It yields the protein CASSYDRRNTEAFF.

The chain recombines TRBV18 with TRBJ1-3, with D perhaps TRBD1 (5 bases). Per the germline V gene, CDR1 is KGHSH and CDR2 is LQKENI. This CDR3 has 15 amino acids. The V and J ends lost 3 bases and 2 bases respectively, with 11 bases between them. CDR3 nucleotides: TGTGCCAGCTCACCGATGGGGCAGGCTGGAAACACCATATATTTT. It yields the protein CASSPMGQAGNTIYF.

CDR3 coding DNA: TGCGCCAGCAGCTCCATAACCGGGACAGACCTCATCTATGGCTACACCTTC. Its translation is CASSSITGTDLIYGYTF. This chain links TRBV5-1 with TRBJ1-2, with TRBD1 identical over 7 bases. The CDR3 is made up of 17 amino acids. CDR1 and CDR2 (germline): SGHRS, YFSETQ. Losses at the gene ends were 3 bases for V and 4 bases for J; bases not matched to a gene: 15.

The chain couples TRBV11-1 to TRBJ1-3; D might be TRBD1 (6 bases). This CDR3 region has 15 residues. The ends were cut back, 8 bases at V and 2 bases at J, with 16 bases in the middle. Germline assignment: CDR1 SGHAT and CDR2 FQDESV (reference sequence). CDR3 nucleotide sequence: TGTGCCAGCGGCCAGGGCAGGGGAGCTGGAAACACCATATATTTT. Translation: CASGQGRGAGNTIYF.

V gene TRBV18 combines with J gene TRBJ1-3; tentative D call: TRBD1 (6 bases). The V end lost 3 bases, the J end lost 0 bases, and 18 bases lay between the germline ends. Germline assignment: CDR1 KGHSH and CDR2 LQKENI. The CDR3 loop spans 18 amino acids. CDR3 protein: CASSPTPQGMGSGNTIYF. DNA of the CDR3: TGTGCCAGCTCACCTACCCCACAGGGCATGGGCTCTGGAAACACCATATATTTT.

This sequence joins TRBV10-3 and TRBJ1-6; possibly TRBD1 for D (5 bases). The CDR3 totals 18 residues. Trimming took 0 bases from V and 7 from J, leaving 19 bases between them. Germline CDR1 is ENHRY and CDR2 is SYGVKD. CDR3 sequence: CAISESSGGAKGNSPLHF. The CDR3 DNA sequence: TGTGCCATCAGTGAGTCGTCGGGAGGGGCCAAGGGAAATTCACCCCTCCACTTT.

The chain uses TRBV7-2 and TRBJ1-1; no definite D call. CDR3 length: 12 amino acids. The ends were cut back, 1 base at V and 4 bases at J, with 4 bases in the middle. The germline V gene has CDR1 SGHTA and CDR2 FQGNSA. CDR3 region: CASSLGSTEAFF. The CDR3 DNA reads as TGTGCCAGCAGCTTAGGTAGCACTGAAGCTTTCTTT.